Described below is a single T cell receptor (beta chain) sequence and its context. Clones were read by immunoSEQ multiplex PCR, and TCRdb kept only the in-frame ones, dropping some. This table has a few hundred thousand clones, approximately 84% appearing once. This CDR3 contains 17 residues. J was trimmed by 3 bases and V by 3 bases; bases with no gene match: 10. Germline loops: CDR1 LNHDA, CDR2 SQIVND (reference sequence). This sample is part of a study of blood T cell repertoires in COVID-19. Sequenced material: PBMCs or T cells enriched from blood (not recorded which). This receptor was identified in a woman in her forties or fifties who had been exposed to COVID-19. The chain couples TRBV19 to TRBJ2-3, with 9 positions matching TRBD2. As DNA, the CDR3 is TGTGCCAGTAGTATCTCCGCGGGGGGGCGGTGGACAGATACGCAGTATTTT. Translating gives CASSISAGGRWTDTQYF.